This T cell receptor beta chain was recorded in a study of T-cell reconstitution after alpha-beta-depleted transplantation in children. A TCRbeta library incorporating unique molecular identifiers was prepared. TCRdb re-called the PCR reads through MiXCR, storing one row per CDR3 protein. The table shows a few hundred thousand distinct CDR3 sequences, with 10% to 15% occurring only once. This clonotype has just a few counts. V lost 7 bases to trimming and J lost 5 bases, with 11 bases between them. The CDR3 is 12 residues long. Germline V gives CDR1 MDHEN, CDR2 SYDVKM. This chain uses TRBV28 with TRBJ2-5; the D is unclear. Sequenced here: PBMCs, sampled from the stem cell graft. This clonotype was sampled from a human donor who donated a stem cell graft to a child with Fanconi anemia. DNA for the CDR3: TGTGCCAGCACATCCCCGCCGGAGACCCAGTACTTC. Amino acid sequence: CASTSPPETQYF. Full variable domain (outside the CDR3, taken from reference TRBV28 and TRBJ2-5): DVKVTQSSRYLVKRTGEKVFLECVQDMDHENMFWYRQDPGLGLRLIYFSYDVKMKEKGDIPEGYSVSREKKERFSLILESASTNQTSMYLCASTSPPETQYFGPGTRLLVL.